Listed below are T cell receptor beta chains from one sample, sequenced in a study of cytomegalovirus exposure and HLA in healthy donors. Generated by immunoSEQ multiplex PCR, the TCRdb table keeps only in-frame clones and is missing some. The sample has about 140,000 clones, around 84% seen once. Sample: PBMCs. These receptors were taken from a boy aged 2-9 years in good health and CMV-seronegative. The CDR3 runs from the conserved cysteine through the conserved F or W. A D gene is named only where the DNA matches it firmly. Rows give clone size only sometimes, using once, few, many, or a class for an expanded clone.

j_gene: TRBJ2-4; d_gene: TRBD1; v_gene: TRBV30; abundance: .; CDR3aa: CAWSASGGLENIQYF; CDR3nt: TGTGCCTGGAGTGCATCAGGGGGCCTGGAAAACATTCAGTACTTC
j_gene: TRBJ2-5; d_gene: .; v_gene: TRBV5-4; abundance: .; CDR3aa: CASSSGRDNQETQYF; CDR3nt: TGTGCCAGCAGTTCCGGCCGGGACAACCAAGAGACCCAGTACTTC
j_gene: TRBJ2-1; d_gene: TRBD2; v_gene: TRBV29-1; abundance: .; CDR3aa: CSGVLAGGNEQFF; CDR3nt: TGCAGCGGCGTACTAGCGGGAGGCAATGAGCAGTTCTTC
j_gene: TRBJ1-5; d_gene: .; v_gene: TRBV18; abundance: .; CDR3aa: CASSPDRSVQPQHF; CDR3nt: TGTGCCAGCTCACCGGACAGATCGGTCCAGCCCCAGCATTTT
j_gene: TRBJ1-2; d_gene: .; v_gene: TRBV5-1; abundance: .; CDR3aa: CASSLGSINYGYTF; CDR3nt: TGCGCCAGCAGCTTGGGCAGTATAAACTATGGCTACACCTTC
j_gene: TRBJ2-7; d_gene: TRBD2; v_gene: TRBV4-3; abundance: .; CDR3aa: CASSQDTAGGLYEQYF; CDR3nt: TGCGCCAGCAGCCAAGATACAGCGGGAGGTCTCTACGAGCAGTACTTC
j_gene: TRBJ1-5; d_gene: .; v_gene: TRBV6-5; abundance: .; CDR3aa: CASRAGLSSQPQHF; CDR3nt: TGTGCCAGCAGGGCGGGACTTTCCAGTCAGCCCCAGCATTTT
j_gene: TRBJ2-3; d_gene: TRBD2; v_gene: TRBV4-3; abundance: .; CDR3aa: CASSQDLLASGRAGTQYF; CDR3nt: TGCGCCAGCAGCCAAGATCTTCTGGCTAGCGGGAGGGCAGGTACGCAGTATTTT
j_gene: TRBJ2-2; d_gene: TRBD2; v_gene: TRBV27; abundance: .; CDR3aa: CASNAQPGTSGGALNTGELFF; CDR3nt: TGTGCCAGCAACGCCCAACCCGGGACTAGCGGGGGGGCCCTGAACACCGGGGAGCTGTTTTTT
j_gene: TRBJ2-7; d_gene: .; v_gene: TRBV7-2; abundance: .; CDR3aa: CASSLTRDGEQYF; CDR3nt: TGTGCCAGCAGCTTAACCAGGGATGGCGAGCAGTACTTC
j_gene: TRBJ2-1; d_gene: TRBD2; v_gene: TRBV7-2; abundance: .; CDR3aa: CASSSIAGGNNEQFF; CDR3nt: TGTGCCAGCAGCTCAATAGCGGGGGGGAACAATGAGCAGTTCTTC
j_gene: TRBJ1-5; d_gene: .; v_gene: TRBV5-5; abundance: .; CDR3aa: CASSSGREDQPQHF; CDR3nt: TGTGCCAGCAGCTCGGGCAGGGAGGATCAGCCCCAGCATTTT
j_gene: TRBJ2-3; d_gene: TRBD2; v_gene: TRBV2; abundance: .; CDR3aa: CASGVVLAGSTDTQYF; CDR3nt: TGTGCCAGCGGGGTAGTGCTAGCGGGTTCCACAGATACGCAGTATTTT
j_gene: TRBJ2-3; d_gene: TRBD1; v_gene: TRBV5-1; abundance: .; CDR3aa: CASSLGTGVLFTDTQYF; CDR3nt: TGCGCCAGCAGCTTGGGGACAGGGGTTCTATTCACAGATACGCAGTATTTT
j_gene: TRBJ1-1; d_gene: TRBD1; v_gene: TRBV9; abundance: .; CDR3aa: CASSADRGGGEAFF; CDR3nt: TGTGCCAGCAGCGCGGACAGGGGCGGTGGTGAAGCTTTCTTT
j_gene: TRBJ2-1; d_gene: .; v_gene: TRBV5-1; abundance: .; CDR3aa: CASSLFAGGQSSYNEQFF; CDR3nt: TGCGCCAGCAGTTTGTTTGCCGGGGGACAGAGCTCCTACAATGAGCAGTTCTTC
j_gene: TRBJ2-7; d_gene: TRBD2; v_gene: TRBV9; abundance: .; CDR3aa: CASAPAGVGEQYF; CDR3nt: TGTGCCAGCGCTCCAGCGGGAGTAGGCGAGCAGTACTTC
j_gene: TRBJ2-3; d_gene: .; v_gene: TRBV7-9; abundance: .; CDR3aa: CASSSTGRGGTDTQYF; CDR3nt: TGTGCCAGCAGCTCAACAGGGCGAGGAGGCACAGATACGCAGTATTTT
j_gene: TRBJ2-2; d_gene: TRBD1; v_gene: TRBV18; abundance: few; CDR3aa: CASRPVGGRNTGELFF; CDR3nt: TGTGCCAGCCGACCAGTAGGGGGCCGGAACACCGGGGAGCTGTTTTTT
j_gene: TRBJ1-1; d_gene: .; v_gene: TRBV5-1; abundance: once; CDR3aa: CASSLAYYPGGSSTEAFF; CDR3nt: TGCGCCAGCAGCTTGGCCTATTATCCAGGAGGGAGTAGCACTGAAGCTTTCTTT
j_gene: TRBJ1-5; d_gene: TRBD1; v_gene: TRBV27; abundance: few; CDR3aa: CASTNSGTGGNQPQHF; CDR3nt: TGTGCCAGCACTAACTCAGGGACAGGGGGCAATCAGCCCCAGCATTTT
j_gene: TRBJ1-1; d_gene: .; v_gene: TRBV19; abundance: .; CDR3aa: CASSIGGAEAFF; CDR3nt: TGTGCCAGTAGTATCGGGGGGGCTGAAGCTTTCTTT
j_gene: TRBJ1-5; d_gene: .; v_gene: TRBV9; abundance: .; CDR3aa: CASSVAITPGQPQHF; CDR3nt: TGTGCCAGCAGCGTAGCCATTACTCCGGGTCAGCCCCAGCATTTT
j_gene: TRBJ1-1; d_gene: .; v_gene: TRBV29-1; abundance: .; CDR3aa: CSCGPVPMNTEAFF; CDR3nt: TGCAGCTGTGGGCCCGTCCCGATGAACACTGAAGCTTTCTTT
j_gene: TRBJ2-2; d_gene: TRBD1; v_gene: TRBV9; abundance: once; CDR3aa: CASSPHDHRDRGTGELFF; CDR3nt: TGTGCCAGCAGCCCCCACGACCACCGGGACAGGGGGACCGGGGAGCTGTTTTTT
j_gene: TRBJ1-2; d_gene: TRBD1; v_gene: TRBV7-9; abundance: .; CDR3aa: CASSPNQGQPETYGYTF; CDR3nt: TGTGCCAGCAGCCCGAACCAGGGACAGCCCGAAACGTATGGCTACACCTTC
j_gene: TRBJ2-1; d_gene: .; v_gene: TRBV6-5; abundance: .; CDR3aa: CASSPPVSNEQFF; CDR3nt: TGTGCCAGCAGCCCCCCCGTCTCCAATGAGCAGTTCTTC
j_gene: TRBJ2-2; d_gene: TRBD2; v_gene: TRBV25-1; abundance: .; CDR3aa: CASTSSGRATGELFF; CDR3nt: TGTGCCAGTACATCTAGCGGGAGGGCCACCGGGGAGCTGTTTTTT
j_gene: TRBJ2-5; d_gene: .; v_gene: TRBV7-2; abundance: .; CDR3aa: CASSLAGGRETQYF; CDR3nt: TGTGCCAGCAGCTTAGCTGGCGGTCGGGAGACCCAGTACTTC
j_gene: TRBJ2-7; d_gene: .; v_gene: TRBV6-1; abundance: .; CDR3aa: CASFSSQISYEQYF; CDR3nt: TGTGCCAGCTTTAGCAGCCAGATCTCCTACGAGCAGTACTTC
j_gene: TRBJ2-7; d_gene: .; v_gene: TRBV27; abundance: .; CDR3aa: CASSSPTGGIKNEQYF; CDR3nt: TGTGCCAGCAGTTCTCCCACCGGGGGAATCAAGAACGAGCAGTACTTC
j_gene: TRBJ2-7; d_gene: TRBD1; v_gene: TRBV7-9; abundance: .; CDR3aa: CASRGTGRWEQYF; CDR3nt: TGTGCCAGCAGGGGGACAGGGCGGTGGGAGCAGTACTTC
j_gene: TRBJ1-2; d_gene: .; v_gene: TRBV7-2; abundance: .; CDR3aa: CARDSRSHYGYTF; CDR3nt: TGTGCCAGGGACAGCCGATCGCACTATGGCTACACCTTC
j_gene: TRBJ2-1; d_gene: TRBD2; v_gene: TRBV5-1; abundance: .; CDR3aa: CASSFGGGSYNEQFF; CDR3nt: TGCGCCAGCAGCTTCGGGGGAGGGAGCTACAATGAGCAGTTCTTC
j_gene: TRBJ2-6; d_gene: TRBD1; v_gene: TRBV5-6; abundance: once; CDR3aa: CASSKGTASGANVLTF; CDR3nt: TGTGCCAGCAGCAAAGGGACAGCCTCTGGGGCCAACGTCCTGACTTTC
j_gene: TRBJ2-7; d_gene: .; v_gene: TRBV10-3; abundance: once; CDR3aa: CAISDIRGISYEQYF; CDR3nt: TGTGCCATCAGTGATATCCGGGGGATTTCCTACGAGCAGTACTTC
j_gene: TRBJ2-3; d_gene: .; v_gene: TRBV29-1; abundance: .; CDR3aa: CSGRRDTVDTQYF; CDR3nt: TGCAGCGGACGGAGGGATACAGTGGATACGCAGTATTTT
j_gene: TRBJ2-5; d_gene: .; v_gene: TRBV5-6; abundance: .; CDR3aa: CASSILGPETQYF; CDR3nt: TGTGCCAGCAGCATCCTGGGGCCGGAGACCCAGTACTTC
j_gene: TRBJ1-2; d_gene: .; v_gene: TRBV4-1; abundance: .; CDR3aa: CASSQVGRDSRRNYGYTF; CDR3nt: TGCGCCAGCAGCCAAGTCGGAAGGGACTCTCGAAGGAACTATGGCTACACCTTC
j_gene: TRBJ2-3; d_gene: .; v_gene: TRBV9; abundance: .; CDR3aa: CASSGVAKDTQYF; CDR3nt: TGTGCCAGCAGCGGGGTAGCTAAAGATACGCAGTATTTT
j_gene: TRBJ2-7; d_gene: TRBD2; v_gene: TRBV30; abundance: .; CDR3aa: CAWSNLPRGSSYEQYF; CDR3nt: TGTGCCTGGAGTAATTTACCGCGGGGGAGCTCCTACGAGCAGTACTTC
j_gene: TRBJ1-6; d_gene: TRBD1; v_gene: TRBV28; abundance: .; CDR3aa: CASSLGDRENSPLHF; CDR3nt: TGTGCCAGCAGTTTGGGGGACAGGGAAAATTCACCCCTCCACTTT
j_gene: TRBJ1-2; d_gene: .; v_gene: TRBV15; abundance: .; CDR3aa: CATSSPPGRGVYGYTF; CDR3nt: TGTGCCACCAGCAGCCCTCCGGGGCGGGGGGTCTATGGCTACACCTTC
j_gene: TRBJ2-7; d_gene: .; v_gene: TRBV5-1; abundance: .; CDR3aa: CASRRLAASYEQYF; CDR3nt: TGCGCCAGCCGGCGGTTGGCAGCCTCCTACGAGCAGTACTTC